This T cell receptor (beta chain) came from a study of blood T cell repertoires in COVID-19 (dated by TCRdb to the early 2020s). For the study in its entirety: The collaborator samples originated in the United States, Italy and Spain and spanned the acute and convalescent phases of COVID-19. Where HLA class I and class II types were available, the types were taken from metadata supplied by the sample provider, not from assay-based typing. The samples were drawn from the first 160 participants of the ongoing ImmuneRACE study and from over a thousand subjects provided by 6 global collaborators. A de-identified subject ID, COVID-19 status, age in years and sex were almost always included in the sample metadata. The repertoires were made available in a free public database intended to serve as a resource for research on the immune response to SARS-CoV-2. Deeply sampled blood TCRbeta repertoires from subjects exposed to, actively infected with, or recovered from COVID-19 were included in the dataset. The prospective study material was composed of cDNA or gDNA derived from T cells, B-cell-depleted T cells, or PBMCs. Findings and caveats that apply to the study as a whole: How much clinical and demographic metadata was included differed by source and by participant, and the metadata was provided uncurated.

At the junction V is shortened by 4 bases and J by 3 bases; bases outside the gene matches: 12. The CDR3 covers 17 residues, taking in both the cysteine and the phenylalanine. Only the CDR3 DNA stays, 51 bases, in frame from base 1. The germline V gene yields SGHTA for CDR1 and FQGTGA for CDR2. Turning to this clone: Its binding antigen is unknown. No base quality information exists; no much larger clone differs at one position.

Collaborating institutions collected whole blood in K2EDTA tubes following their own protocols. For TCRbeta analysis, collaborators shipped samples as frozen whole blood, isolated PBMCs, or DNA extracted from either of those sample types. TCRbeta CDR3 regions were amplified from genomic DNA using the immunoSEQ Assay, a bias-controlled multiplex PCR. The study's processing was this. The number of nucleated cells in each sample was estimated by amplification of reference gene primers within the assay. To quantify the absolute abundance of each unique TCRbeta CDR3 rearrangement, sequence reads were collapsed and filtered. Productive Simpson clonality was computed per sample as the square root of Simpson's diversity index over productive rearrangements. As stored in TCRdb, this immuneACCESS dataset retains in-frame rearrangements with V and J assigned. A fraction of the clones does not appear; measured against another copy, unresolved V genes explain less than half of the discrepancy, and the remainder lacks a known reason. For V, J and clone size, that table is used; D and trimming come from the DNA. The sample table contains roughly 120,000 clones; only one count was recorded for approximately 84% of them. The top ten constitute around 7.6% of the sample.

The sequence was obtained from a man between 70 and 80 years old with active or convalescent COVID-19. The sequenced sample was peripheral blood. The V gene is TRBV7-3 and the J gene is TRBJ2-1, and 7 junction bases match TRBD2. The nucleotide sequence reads TGTGCCAGCAGCTCCGACGTCGCGGGAGTTGGCTACAATGAGCAGTTCTTC. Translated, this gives CASSSDVAGVGYNEQFF.